Shown below are 4 T cell receptor beta chains from a single sample sequenced in a study of blood T cells in healthy people across ages. It was with a sample-barcoded 5' primer and a J-beta primer mix that a second PCR of roughly 7 to 12 cycles was run. TCRdb passed the 5' RACE reads through MiXCR, listing each CDR3 protein once. The sample holds 500,000 to 600,000 distinct CDR3 sequences, 25% to 30% seen once. The sequenced material came from blood. Receptors were obtained from a woman aged 70-85 years in good health.

The V gene is TRBV5-5, the J gene TRBJ2-6; TRBD1 matches 12 bases. Germline values: CDR1 SGHKS, CDR2 YYEKEE (reference sequence). V gave up 1 base and J gave up 2 bases; unmatched junction bases: 13. This CDR3 region has 21 residues. The CDR3 region has the DNA TGTGCCAGCAGCTTGAGGGACCGGGACAGGGGGCTTCGGGCTGGGGCCAACGTCCTGACTTTC. Translating it yields CASSLRDRDRGLRAGANVLTF.

The genes are TRBV10-3 and TRBJ1-1; D gene unclear. Germline loops: CDR1 ENHRY, CDR2 SYGVKD. The V end lost 11 bases, the J end lost 1 base, and 8 bases lay between the germline ends. The CDR3 is 11 amino acids. The CDR3 sequence: CASHQNTEAFF. Here the CDR3 DNA reads TGTGCCTCCCACCAGAACACTGAAGCTTTCTTT.

The chain links TRBV2 to TRBJ2-5; D is perhaps TRBD2 (5 bases). Germline V gene sequence: CDR1 SNHLY, CDR2 FYNNEI. This CDR3 spans 15 amino acids. The V and J ends lost 1 base and 7 bases respectively, with 16 bases between them. The CDR3 nucleotides read TGTGCCAGCAGTGAAGAAGGTAGAGGGTCTGCGACCCAGTACTTC. This translates into CASSEEGRGSATQYF. The whole variable domain, remainder taken from reference TRBV2 and TRBJ2-5, is EPEVTQTPSHQVTQMGQEVILRCVPISNHLYFYWYRQILGQKVEFLVSFYNNEISEKSEIFDDQFSVERPDGSNFTLKIRSTKLEDSAMYFCASSEEGRGSATQYFGPGTRLLVL.

This clonotype turned up a few times. The chain joins TRBV20-1 to TRBJ1-4; no clear D. Looked up from germline, CDR1 is DFQATT and CDR2 is SNEGSKA (reference sequence). V lost 1 base and J lost 7, with 7 bases in between. This CDR3 has 12 residues. CDR3: CSARGTAEKLFF. The CDR3 coding sequence is TGCAGTGCTAGAGGGACGGCTGAAAAACTGTTTTTT.